This entry concerns a single T cell receptor (beta chain). The data were taken from a study of blood T cell repertoires in COVID-19. On the study more broadly: Some COVID-19 samples were acute and others convalescent; all came from the United States, Italy and Spain. The cDNA or gDNA used as material had been derived from T cells, B-cell-depleted T cells, or PBMCs.

Germline CDR1 SGHTA, CDR2 FQGNSA. CDR3 length: 15 residues. V dropped 5 bases and J dropped 2 bases, with 13 bases sitting between them. Under the authors' procedure: Estimated nucleated cell counts came from reference gene primer amplification. Method: immunoSEQ multiplex PCR; TCRdb's copy keeps in-frame clones and lacks some. V, J and clone size are those of that table, while D and trimming were read from the DNA. The data show 130,000 to 150,000 clones, with approximately 88% seen just once and less than 2% held by the top ten. The genes are TRBV7-2 and TRBJ1-3, with a tentative D call TRBD1 (6 bases). Specimen: peripheral blood. The origin of this receptor is a woman aged 50 to 60 with acute or convalescent COVID-19. In DNA, the CDR3 is TGTGCCAGCAGCCTTACAGGGAACCCTGGAAACACCATATATTTT. It encodes CASSLTGNPGNTIYF.